The 17 T cell receptor beta chains below all came from one sample that was sequenced in a study of blood T cell repertoires in COVID-19 (dated by TCRdb to the early 2020s). Library prep was done by the immunoSEQ multiplex PCR assay. Here the immuneACCESS table is served through TCRdb, limited to in-frame sequences with V and J called. Missing clones are a known gap in these copies; in checked studies unresolved V genes cover under half, and the rest lacks a known reason. The sample table contains about 230,000 clones; only one count was recorded for 83% of them. About 1.3% of the sample is held by the ten biggest clonotypes. Sequencing was performed on peripheral blood. Receptor source: a woman aged 25 to 39 with COVID-19, enrolled during active disease.

The chain carries TRBV7-2 and TRBJ1-2, with D possibly being TRBD1 (5 bases). Trimming pared 1 base from V and 7 bases from J, leaving 16 bases between. There are 15 residues in the CDR3. The germline V gene has CDR1 SGHTA and CDR2 FQGNSA. The CDR3 region has the DNA TGTGCCAGCAGCTTAGGTAGCCAGGGTAAACTTGGCTACACCTTC. It codes for CASSLGSQGKLGYTF.

The genes are TRBV29-1 and TRBJ1-1; no reliable D call. Germline CDR1 SQVTM, CDR2 ANQGSEA. V was cut by 4 bases and J by 2 bases, with 17 bases left in between. The CDR3 has 15 residues. The CDR3, as DNA: TGCAGCGTTGTCGCCTGGTCCGCAGATAACACTGAAGCTTTCTTT. Its protein product is CSVVAWSADNTEAFF.

This chain joins TRBV7-2 and TRBJ2-1, with TRBD2 matching over 9 bases. V lost 5 bases to trimming and J lost 6 bases; unmatched junction nucleotides: 11. Germline CDR1 SGHTA, CDR2 FQGNSA. There are 16 residues in the CDR3. The CDR3: CASSTRGETSGNEQFF. In DNA form, the CDR3 reads TGTGCCAGCAGCACTAGGGGGGAGACTAGCGGCAATGAGCAGTTCTTC.

This sequence joins TRBV9 and TRBJ2-1; D perhaps matches TRBD1 (6 bases). CDR3 length equals 14 residues. Germline V lookup: CDR1 SGDLS, CDR2 YYNGEE. V dropped 2 bases and J dropped 2 bases, with 8 bases sitting between them. CDR3 nucleotides: TGTGCCAGCAGCGTTGGGGGCACCTACAATGAGCAGTTCTTC. The encoded protein is CASSVGGTYNEQFF. Together with reference TRBV9 and TRBJ2-1, the CDR3 gives the full variable domain: DSGVTQTPKHLITATGQRVTLRCSPRSGDLSVYWYQQSLDQGLQFLIQYYNGEERAKGNILERFSAQQFPDLHSELNLSSLELGDSALYFCASSVGGTYNEQFFGPGTRLTVL.

There are a few counts of this clone. The chain carries TRBV7-2 and TRBJ2-5; no firm D call. Trimming cost V 2 bases and J 7 bases, with 14 bases left between them. The V gene's germline CDR1 is SGHTA and CDR2 FQGNSA. The CDR3 extends over 14 amino acids. The CDR3 sequence: CASSLWSATGTQYF. The DNA of the CDR3 is TGTGCCAGCAGCTTATGGTCCGCTACGGGGACCCAGTACTTC.

This chain connects TRBV3-1 (or the pseudogene TRBV3-2) to TRBJ2-3; 8 bases align to TRBD2. The CDR3 runs 17 residues. With 1 base clipped from V and 2 bases from J, the junction kept 8 bases outside the gene matches. Germline V gene lookup returns CDR1 LGHDT and CDR2 YNNKEL (reference sequence). The CDR3 region is CASSQGGGGPITDTQYF. CDR3 in DNA: TGTGCCAGCAGCCAAGGGGGCGGGGGGCCTATCACAGATACGCAGTATTTT.

The chain carries TRBV27 and TRBJ2-6, with 7 bases aligning to TRBD1. With V trimmed by 6 bases and J by 0 bases, 8 bases remained unmatched. This CDR3 has 17 residues. Germline V gene sequence: CDR1 MNHEY, CDR2 SMNVEV (reference sequence). The CDR3: CASRTGQSYSGANVLTF. CDR3 in DNA: TGTGCCAGCAGGACAGGGCAATCCTACTCTGGGGCCAACGTCCTGACTTTC.

This chain joins TRBV6-5 and TRBJ1-2; 10 bases map to TRBD1. The trim removed 4 bases at V and 7 bases at J, leaving 6 bases unmatched. CDR1 is MNHEY and CDR2 is SVGAGI in the germline V gene. CDR3 length: 14 residues. The CDR3 nucleotides read TGTGCCAGCAGTTCGGACAGGGGGATAGGTGGCTACACCTTC. It is translated as CASSSDRGIGGYTF.

The rearrangement joins TRBV14 to TRBJ2-3; D ambiguous. CDR1 is SGHDN, CDR2 FVKESK, per germline. Trimming removed 0 bases at V and 4 bases at J, with 14 bases between. The CDR3 sequence is 16 residues long. The CDR3 sequence is CASSQEAQPRADTQYF. Here the CDR3 DNA reads TGTGCCAGCAGCCAAGAGGCTCAACCACGGGCAGATACGCAGTATTTT.

This chain joins TRBV15 and TRBJ1-4, with 8 bases aligning to TRBD1. J was trimmed by 11 bases and V by 0 bases; bases with no gene match: 11. Germline V CDR1 and CDR2: LNHNV, YYDKDF (reference sequence). The CDR3 has 16 residues. CDR3 DNA sequence: TGTGCCACCAGCAGAGATTGGCATTCAGGGGGCGAGAAACTGTTTTTT. This encodes CATSRDWHSGGEKLFF. Full variable domain (rest looked up from reference TRBV15 and TRBJ1-4): DAMVIQNPRYQVTQFGKPVTLSCSQTLNHNVMYWYQQKSSQAPKLLFHYYDKDFNNEADTPDNFQSRRPNTSFCFLDIRSPGLGDTAMYLCATSRDWHSGGEKLFFGSGTQLSVL.

The rearrangement links TRBV6-2 or TRBV6-3 to TRBJ2-7, with 7 bases matching TRBD1. The CDR3 runs 15 residues. Unmatched junction bases numbered 9, after V lost 6 bases and J lost 1 base. Germline V lookup: CDR1 MNHEY, CDR2 SVGEGT. CDR3 sequence reads: CASSPLMGQSYEQYF. The CDR3 DNA is TGTGCCAGCAGCCCCCTCATGGGACAGTCCTACGAGCAGTACTTC.

V gene TRBV4-1 combines with J gene TRBJ2-6, with 7 bases lining up with TRBD1. Trimming at V came to 1 base and at J to 0 bases, leaving 6 bases not matched to a gene. The CDR3 is 18 residues long. Germline-derived CDR1 and CDR2 are MGHRA and YSYEKL. CDR3 amino acids: CASSQARDRSSGANVLTF. For the CDR3, the DNA is TGCGCCAGCAGCCAAGCTCGGGACAGAAGCTCTGGGGCCAACGTCCTGACTTTC.

This clone was seen just once. This chain uses TRBV11-2 with TRBJ2-2; D perhaps matches TRBD2 (6 bases). Germline V gives CDR1 SGHAT, CDR2 FQNNGV. The length of the CDR3 is 16 residues. V shed 8 bases and J shed 5 bases, with 21 bases lying between them. CDR3 in DNA: TGTGCCAGCGCGGGGATATTTAAGCGCTGGACCGGGGAGCTGTTTTTT. This translates into CASAGIFKRWTGELFF.

V gene TRBV6-5 combines with J gene TRBJ1-1, with D possibly TRBD1 on 5 matching bases. The CDR3 extends over 15 amino acids. V lost 5 bases, J lost 3 bases, and 16 bases lay in between. Germline V gene sequence: CDR1 MNHEY, CDR2 SVGAGI. The CDR3 is CASSRWGVEDTEAFF. The CDR3 DNA is TGTGCCAGCAGTAGATGGGGGGTTGAGGACACTGAAGCTTTCTTT.

V usage is TRBV5-5 and J usage is TRBJ1-6, with D perhaps TRBD1 (5 bases). The germline V and J ends were trimmed by 0 bases and 11 bases, with 18 bases remaining between them. Germline V gives CDR1 SGHKS, CDR2 YYEKEE (reference sequence). CDR3 size: 16 residues. CDR3 residues: CASSLGARDVWPPLHF. The CDR3 DNA follows: TGTGCCAGCAGCTTGGGGGCCAGGGATGTTTGGCCACCCCTCCACTTT.

The chain combines TRBV2 with TRBJ2-2, with D possibly being TRBD2 (5 bases). The CDR3 length is 12 residues. Trimming took 7 bases from V and 3 from J, leaving 6 bases between them. The V gene's germline CDR1 is SNHLY and CDR2 FYNNEI. The CDR3 DNA reads TGTGCCAGCACCGGGGACACCGGGGAGCTGTTTTTT. Translated: CASTGDTGELFF. The full variable domain, rest sourced from reference TRBV2 and TRBJ2-2, is EPEVTQTPSHQVTQMGQEVILRCVPISNHLYFYWYRQILGQKVEFLVSFYNNEISEKSEIFDDQFSVERPDGSNFTLKIRSTKLEDSAMYFCASTGDTGELFFGEGSRLTVL.

V gene TRBV7-2 combines with J gene TRBJ2-2; 9 nucleotides match TRBD1. Germline V gene lookup returns CDR1 SGHTA and CDR2 FQGNSA. Unmatched junction bases numbered 7, after V lost 1 base and J lost 7 bases. This CDR3 region has 16 residues. The CDR3 spells CASSLDGTGLLGELFF. The CDR3 DNA reads TGTGCCAGCAGCTTAGACGGGACAGGGCTTCTCGGGGAGCTGTTTTTT.